This record looks at one TCR beta chain sequence and its context. Its antigen remains unidentified. Documented treatment: roughly 18 received Ad26.COV2.S at low or high dose, single or two shots; 5 received placebo; per-sample allocation not given. Sampling was performed 63 days after the first vaccine or placebo injection. The CDR3 extends over 12 amino acids. V was pared by 6 bases and J by 5 bases, with 7 bases between. CDR1 and CDR2 from the germline V gene are LGHDT and YNNKEL (reference sequence). The sample belongs to a study of Ad26.COV2.S vaccination and SARS-CoV-2 variants. Study-wide background: Donor joined the COV1001 Ad26.COV2.S trial arm.

Study-wide findings and caveats: Measurements of TCR breadth and depth may have given underestimates of the total T cell responses. Comparable non-spike TCR breadth was observed in vaccine and placebo recipients.

Data came from immunoSEQ multiplex PCR; TCRdb stores just in-frame clones and leaves some out. This sample carries approximately 300,000 clones, around 83% of them seen once, and the ten largest clones take more than 1.5%. Sequenced here: peripheral blood, sampled in a trial of Ad26.COV2.S vaccine versus placebo. V gene TRBV3-1 (or the pseudogene TRBV3-2) combines with J gene TRBJ2-2, with unresolved D. This clonotype originated in a person aged 18-60 years who received the Ad26.COV2.S COVID-19 vaccine or a placebo. The DNA for the CDR3 is TGTGCCAGCAGGATAAAAACCGGGGAGCTGTTTTTT. Its translation is CASRIKTGELFF.